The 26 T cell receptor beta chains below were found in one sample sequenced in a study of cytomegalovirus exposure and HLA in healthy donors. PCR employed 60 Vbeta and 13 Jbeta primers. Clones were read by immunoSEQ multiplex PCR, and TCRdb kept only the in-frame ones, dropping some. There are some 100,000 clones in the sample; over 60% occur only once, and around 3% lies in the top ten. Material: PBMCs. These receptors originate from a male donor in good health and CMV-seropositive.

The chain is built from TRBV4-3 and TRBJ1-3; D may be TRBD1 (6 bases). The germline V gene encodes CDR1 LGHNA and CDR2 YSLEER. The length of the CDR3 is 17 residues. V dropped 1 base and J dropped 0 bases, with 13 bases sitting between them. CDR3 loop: CASSQGWGGASGNTIYF. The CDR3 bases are TGCGCCAGCAGCCAAGGATGGGGGGGGGCCTCTGGAAACACCATATATTTT.

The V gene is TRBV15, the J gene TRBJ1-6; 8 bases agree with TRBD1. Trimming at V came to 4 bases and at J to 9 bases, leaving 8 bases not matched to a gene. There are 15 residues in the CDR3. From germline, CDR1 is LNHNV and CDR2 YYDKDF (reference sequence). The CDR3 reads CATSTRQGNPSPLHF. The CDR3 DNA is TGTGCCACCAGCACAAGACAGGGGAATCCTTCACCCCTCCACTTT.

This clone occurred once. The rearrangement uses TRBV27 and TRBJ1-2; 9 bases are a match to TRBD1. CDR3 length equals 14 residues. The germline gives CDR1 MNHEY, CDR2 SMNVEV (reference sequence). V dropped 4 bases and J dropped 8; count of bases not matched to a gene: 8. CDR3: CASSSLQGAEGYTF. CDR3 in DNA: TGTGCCAGCAGTTCTTTACAGGGGGCGGAAGGCTACACCTTC.

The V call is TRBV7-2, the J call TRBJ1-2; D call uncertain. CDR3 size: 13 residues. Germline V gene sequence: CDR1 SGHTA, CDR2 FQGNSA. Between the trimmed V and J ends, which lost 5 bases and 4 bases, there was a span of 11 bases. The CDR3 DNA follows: TGTGCCAGCAGCGCGGAACTTACCTATGGCTACACCTTC. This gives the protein CASSAELTYGYTF.

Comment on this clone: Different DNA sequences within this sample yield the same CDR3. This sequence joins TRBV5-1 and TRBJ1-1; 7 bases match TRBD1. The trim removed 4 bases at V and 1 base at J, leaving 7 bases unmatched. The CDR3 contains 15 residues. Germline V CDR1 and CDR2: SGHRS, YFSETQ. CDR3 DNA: TGCGCCAGCAGCGGGGGGACAGCTACGAACACTGAAGCTTTCTTT. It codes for CASSGGTATNTEAFF.

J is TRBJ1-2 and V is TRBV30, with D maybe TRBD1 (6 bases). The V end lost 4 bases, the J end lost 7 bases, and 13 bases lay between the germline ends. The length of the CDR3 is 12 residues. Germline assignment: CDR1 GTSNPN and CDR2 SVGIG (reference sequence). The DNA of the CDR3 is TGTGCCTGGATGGAAGGGGGTGGTGGCTACACCTTC. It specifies CAWMEGGGGYTF.

DNA of the CDR3: TGTGCCAGTAGTAGGGACAGGGCTAACACCGGGGAGCTGTTTTTT. Protein product: CASSRDRANTGELFF. The chain recombines TRBV19 with TRBJ2-2; TRBD1 aligns across 9 bases. V was clipped by 4 bases and J by 2 bases; unmatched bases: 2. CDR1 is LNHDA, CDR2 SQIVND, per germline (reference sequence). The CDR3 loop spans 15 amino acids.

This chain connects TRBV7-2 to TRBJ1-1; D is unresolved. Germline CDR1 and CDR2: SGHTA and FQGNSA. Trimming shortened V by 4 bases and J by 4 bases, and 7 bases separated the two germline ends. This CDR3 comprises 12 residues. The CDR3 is CASSYSSTEAFF. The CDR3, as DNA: TGTGCCAGCAGCTATTCTAGCACTGAAGCTTTCTTT.

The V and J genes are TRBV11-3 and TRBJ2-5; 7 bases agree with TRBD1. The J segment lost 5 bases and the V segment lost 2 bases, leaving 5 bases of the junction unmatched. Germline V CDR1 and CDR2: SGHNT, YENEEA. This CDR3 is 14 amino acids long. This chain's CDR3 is CASSLTGAGETQYF. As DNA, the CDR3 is TGTGCCAGCAGCTTAACAGGGGCCGGGGAGACCCAGTACTTC.

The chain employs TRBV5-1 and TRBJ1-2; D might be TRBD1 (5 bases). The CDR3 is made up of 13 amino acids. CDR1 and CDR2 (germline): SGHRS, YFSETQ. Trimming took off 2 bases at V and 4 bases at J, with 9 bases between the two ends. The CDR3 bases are TGCGCCAGCAGCTTTGACAGCACCTATGGCTACACCTTC. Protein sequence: CASSFDSTYGYTF.

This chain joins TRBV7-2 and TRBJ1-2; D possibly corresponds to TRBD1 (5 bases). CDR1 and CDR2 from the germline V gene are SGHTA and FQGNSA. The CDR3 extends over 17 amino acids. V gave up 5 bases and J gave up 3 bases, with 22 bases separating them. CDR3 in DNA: TGTGCCAGCAGCGGGGTAAAGGCAGGGCTTCTATACTATGGCTACACCTTC. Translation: CASSGVKAGLLYYGYTF.

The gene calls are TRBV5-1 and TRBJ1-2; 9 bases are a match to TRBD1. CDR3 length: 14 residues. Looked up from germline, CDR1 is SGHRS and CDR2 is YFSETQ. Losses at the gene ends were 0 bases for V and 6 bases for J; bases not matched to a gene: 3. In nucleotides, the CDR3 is TGCGCCAGCAGCTTGGAGACAGGGGGGAATGGCTACACCTTC. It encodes CASSLETGGNGYTF.

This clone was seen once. The CDR3 loop is CASSARGFHQETQYF. The CDR3 region has the DNA TGTGCCAGCAGCGCCCGGGGGTTCCACCAAGAGACCCAGTACTTC. The genes are TRBV13 and TRBJ2-5; a weak D match, TRBD2 (6 bases). V lost 5 bases and J 0 bases, leaving 13 bases between the germline ends. The CDR3 is 15 residues long. CDR1 is PRHDT, CDR2 FYEKMQ, per germline (reference sequence).

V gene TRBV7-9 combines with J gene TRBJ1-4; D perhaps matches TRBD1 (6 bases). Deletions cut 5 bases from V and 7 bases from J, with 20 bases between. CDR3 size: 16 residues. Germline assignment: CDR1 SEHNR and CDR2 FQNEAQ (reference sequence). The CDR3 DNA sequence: TGTGCCAGCAGCCCCACGGCCCGAACAGGGAGTGAAAAACTGTTTTTT. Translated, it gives CASSPTARTGSEKLFF.

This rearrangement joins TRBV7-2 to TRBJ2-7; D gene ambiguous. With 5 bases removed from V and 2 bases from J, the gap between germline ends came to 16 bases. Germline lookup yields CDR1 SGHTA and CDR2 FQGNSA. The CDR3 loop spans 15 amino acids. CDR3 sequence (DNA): TGTGCCAGCAGCCCCTCCCACGCCGCGGCCTACGAGCAGTACTTC. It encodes CASSPSHAAAYEQYF.

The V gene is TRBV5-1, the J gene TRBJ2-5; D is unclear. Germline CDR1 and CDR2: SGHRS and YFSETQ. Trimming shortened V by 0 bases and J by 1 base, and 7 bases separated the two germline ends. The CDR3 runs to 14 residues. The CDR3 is CASSLGAVQETQYF. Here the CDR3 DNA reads TGCGCCAGCAGCTTGGGGGCCGTCCAAGAGACCCAGTACTTC.

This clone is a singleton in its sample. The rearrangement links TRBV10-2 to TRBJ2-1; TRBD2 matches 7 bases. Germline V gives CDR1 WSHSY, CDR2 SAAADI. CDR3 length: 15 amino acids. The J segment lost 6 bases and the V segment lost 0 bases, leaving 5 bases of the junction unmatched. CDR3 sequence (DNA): TGCGCCAGCAGTGAGTCGAGCGGGGTGGCCAATGAGCAGTTCTTC. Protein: CASSESSGVANEQFF.

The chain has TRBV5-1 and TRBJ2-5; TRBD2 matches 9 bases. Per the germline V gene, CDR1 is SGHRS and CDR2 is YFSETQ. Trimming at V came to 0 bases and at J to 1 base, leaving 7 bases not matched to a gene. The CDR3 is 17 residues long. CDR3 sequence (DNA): TGCGCCAGCAGCTTGGAGGTAGCGGGGGCCCTCCAAGAGACCCAGTACTTC. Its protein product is CASSLEVAGALQETQYF.

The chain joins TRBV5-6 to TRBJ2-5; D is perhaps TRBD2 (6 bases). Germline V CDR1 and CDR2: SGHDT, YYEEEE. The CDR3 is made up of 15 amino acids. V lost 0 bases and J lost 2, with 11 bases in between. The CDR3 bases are TGTGCCAGCAGCTTGGTGGCGGGGCCGCAAGAGACCCAGTACTTC. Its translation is CASSLVAGPQETQYF.

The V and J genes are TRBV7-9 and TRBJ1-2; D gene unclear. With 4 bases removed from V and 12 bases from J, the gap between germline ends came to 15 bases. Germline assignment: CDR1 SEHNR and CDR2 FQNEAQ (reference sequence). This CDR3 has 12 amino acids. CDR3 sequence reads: CASSWQDLVNTF. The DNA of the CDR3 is TGTGCCAGCAGCTGGCAAGACTTAGTGAACACCTTC.

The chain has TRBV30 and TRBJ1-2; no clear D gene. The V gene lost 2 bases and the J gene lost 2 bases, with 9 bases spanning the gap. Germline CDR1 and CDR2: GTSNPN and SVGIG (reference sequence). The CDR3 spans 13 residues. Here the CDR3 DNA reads TGTGCCTGGAGTCCGAGGGAAAACTATGGCTACACCTTC. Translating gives CAWSPRENYGYTF.

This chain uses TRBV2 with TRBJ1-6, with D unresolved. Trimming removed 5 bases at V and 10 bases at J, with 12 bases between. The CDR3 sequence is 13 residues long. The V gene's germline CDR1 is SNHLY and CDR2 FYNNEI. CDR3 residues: CASSLQGSSPLHF. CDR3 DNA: TGTGCCAGCAGTCTACAAGGTAGCTCACCCCTCCACTTT. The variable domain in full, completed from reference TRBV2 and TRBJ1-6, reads EPEVTQTPSHQVTQMGQEVILRCVPISNHLYFYWYRQILGQKVEFLVSFYNNEISEKSEIFDDQFSVERPDGSNFTLKIRSTKLEDSAMYFCASSLQGSSPLHFGNGTRLTVT.

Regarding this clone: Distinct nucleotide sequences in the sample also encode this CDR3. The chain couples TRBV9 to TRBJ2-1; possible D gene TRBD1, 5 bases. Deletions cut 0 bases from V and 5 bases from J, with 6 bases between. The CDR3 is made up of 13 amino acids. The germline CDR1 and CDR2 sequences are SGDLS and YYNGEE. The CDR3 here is CASSVGTNNEQFF. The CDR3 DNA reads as TGTGCCAGCAGCGTAGGGACAAACAATGAGCAGTTCTTC.

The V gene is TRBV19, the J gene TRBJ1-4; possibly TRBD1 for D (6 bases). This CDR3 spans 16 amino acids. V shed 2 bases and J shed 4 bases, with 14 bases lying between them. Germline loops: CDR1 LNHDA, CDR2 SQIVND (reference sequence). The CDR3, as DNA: TGTGCCAGTAGTATATCCAGGGGAAGGGGTAATGAAAAACTGTTTTTT. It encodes CASSISRGRGNEKLFF.

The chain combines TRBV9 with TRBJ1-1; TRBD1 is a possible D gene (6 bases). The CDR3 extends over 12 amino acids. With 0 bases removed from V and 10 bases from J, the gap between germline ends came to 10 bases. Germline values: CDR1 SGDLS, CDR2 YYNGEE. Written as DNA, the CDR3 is TGTGCCAGCAGCGTAGGGGAAGGGGGAGCTTTCTTT. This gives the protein CASSVGEGGAFF.

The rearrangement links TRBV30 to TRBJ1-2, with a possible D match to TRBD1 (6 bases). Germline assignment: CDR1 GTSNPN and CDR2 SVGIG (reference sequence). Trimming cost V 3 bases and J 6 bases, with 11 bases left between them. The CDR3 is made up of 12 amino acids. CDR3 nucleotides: TGTGCCTGGAGCGACAGGAACAATGGCTACACCTTC. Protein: CAWSDRNNGYTF.